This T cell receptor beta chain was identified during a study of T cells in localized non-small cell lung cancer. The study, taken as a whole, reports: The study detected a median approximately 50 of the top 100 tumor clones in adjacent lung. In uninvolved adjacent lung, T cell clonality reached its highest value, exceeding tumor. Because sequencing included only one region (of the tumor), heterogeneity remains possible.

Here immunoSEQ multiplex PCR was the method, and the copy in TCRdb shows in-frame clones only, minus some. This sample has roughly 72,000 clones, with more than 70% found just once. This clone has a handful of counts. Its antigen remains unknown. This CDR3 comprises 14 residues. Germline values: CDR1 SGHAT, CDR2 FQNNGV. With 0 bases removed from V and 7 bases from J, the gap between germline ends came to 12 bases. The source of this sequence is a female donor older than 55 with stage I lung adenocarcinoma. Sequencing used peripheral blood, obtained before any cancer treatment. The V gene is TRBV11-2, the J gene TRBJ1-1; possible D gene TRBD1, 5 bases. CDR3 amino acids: CASSLDPRVGEAFF. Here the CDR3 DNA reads TGTGCCAGCAGCTTAGATCCCAGGGTTGGTGAAGCTTTCTTT.